The present entry profiles one T cell receptor beta chain with its context. The sample comes from a study of siplizumab effects on memory and regulatory T cells. Libraries were prepared by immunoSEQ multiplex PCR; TCRdb keeps only in-frame clonotypes and omits some of them. This sample has tens of thousands of clones, with around 97% found just once. Trimming pared 0 bases from V and 8 bases from J, leaving 11 bases between. Germline values: CDR1 LNHDA, CDR2 SQIVND (reference sequence). The CDR3 length is 14 residues. This chain links TRBV19 with TRBJ2-1; no clear D. This receptor was taken from a human donor in good health. The specimen sequenced was naive CD8+ T cells sorted from blood. The CDR3 loop is CASSIDLVVDEQFF. The CDR3 bases are TGTGCCAGTAGTATAGATCTTGTCGTCGATGAGCAGTTCTTC.